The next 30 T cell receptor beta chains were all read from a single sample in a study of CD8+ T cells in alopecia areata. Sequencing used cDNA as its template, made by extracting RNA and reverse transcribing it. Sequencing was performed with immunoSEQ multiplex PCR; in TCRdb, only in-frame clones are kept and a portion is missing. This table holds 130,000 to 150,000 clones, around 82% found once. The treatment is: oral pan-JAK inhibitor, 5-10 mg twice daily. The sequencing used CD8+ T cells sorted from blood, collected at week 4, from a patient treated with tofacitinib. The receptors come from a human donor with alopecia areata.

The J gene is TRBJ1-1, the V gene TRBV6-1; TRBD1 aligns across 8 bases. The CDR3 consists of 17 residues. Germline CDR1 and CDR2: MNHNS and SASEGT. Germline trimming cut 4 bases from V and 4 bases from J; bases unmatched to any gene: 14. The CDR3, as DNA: TGTGCCAGCAGTGTCGGACAGGGCATTGGCATCGCCACTGAAGCTTTCTTT. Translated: CASSVGQGIGIATEAFF.

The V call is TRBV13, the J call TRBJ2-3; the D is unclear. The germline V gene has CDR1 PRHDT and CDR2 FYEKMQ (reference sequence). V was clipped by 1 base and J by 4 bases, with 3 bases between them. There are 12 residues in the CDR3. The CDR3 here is CASSLVADTQYF. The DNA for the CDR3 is TGTGCCAGCAGCTTAGTTGCAGATACGCAGTATTTT. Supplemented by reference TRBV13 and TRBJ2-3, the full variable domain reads AAGVIQSPRHLIKEKRETATLKCYPIPRHDTVYWYQQGPGQDPQFLISFYEKMQSDKGSIPDRFSAQQFSDYHSELNMSSLELGDSALYFCASSLVADTQYFGPGTRLTVL.

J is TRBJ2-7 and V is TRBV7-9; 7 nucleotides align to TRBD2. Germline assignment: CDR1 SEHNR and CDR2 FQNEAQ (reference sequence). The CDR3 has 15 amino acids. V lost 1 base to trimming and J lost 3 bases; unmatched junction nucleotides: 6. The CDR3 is CASSLEVPGGYEQYF. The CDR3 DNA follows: TGTGCCAGCAGCTTAGAAGTCCCGGGGGGCTACGAGCAGTACTTC.

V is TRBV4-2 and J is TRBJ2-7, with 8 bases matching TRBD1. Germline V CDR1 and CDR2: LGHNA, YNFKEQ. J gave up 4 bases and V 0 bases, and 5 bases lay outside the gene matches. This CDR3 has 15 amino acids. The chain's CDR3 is CASSQEGQGRYEQYF. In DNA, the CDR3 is TGTGCCAGCAGCCAAGAAGGACAGGGAAGATACGAGCAGTACTTC.

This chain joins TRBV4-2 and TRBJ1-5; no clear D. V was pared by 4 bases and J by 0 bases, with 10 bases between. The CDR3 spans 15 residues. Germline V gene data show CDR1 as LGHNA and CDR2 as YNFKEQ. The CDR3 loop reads CASSPEVYSNQPQHF. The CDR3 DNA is TGTGCCAGCAGCCCCGAAGTTTATAGCAATCAGCCCCAGCATTTT.

The CDR3 sequence is CASSHPGTGVQETQYF. CDR3 nucleotides: TGCGCCAGCAGCCACCCCGGGACAGGGGTCCAAGAGACCCAGTACTTC. J is TRBJ2-5 and V is TRBV4-1, with TRBD1 matching over 10 bases. J lost 1 base, V lost 3 bases, and 5 bases had no gene match. Per germline, CDR1 MGHRA and CDR2 YSYEKL. The CDR3 has 16 amino acids.

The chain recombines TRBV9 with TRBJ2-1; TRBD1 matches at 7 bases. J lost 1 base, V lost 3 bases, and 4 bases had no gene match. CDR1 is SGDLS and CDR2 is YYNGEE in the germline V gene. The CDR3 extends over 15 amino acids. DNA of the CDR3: TGTGCCAGCAGCGCCTACAGGGGTTCCTACAATGAGCAGTTCTTC. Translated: CASSAYRGSYNEQFF. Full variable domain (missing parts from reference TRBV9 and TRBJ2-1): DSGVTQTPKHLITATGQRVTLRCSPRSGDLSVYWYQQSLDQGLQFLIQYYNGEERAKGNILERFSAQQFPDLHSELNLSSLELGDSALYFCASSAYRGSYNEQFFGPGTRLTVL.

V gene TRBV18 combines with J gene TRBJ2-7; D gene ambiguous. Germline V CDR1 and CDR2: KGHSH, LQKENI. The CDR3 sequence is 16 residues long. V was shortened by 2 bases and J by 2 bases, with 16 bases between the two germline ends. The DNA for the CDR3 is TGTGCCAGCTCACCAAAGGGAACTGGAGTCACCTACGAGCAGTACTTC. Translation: CASSPKGTGVTYEQYF. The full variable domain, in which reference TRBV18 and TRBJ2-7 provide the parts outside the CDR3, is NAGVMQNPRHLVRRRGQEARLRCSPMKGHSHVYWYRQLPEEGLKFMVYLQKENIIDESGMPKERFSAEFPKEGPSILRIQQVVRGDSAAYFCASSPKGTGVTYEQYFGPGTRLTVT.

This CDR3 is CASSPGRNSYEQYF. CDR3 nucleotides: TGCGCCAGCAGCCCGGGACGCAACTCCTACGAGCAGTACTTC. The V gene is TRBV4-1, the J gene TRBJ2-7; D possibly matches TRBD1 or TRBD2 (5 bases each). CDR1 is MGHRA, CDR2 YSYEKL, per germline. V shed 4 bases and J shed 0 bases, with 10 bases lying between them. The CDR3 runs 14 residues.

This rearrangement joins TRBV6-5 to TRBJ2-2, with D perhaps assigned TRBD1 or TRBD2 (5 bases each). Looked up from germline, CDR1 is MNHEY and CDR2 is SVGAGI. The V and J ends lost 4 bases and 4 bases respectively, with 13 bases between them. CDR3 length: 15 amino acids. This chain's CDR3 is CASSWGTRSTGELFF. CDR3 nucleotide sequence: TGTGCCAGCAGTTGGGGGACCCGTAGCACCGGGGAGCTGTTTTTT.

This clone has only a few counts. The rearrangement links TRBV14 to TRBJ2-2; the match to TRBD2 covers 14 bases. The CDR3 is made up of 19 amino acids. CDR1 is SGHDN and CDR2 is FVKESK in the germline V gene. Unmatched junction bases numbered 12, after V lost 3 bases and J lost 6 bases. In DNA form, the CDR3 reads TGTGCCAGCAGCCAGGGGACTAGCGGGGGCCCCTATCGGCCCGGGGAGCTGTTTTTT. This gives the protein CASSQGTSGGPYRPGELFF.

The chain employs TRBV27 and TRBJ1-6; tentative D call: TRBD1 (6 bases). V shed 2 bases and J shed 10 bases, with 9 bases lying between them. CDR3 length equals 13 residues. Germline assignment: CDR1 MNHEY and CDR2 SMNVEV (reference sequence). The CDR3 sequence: CASSLTGWSPLHF. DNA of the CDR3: TGTGCCAGCAGTTTAACAGGGTGGTCACCCCTCCACTTT.

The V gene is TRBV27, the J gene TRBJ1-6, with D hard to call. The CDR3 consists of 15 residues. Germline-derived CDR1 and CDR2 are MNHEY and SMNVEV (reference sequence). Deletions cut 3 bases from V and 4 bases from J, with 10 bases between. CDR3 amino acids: CASSFKLKYNSPLHF. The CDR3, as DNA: TGTGCCAGCAGTTTCAAATTGAAGTATAATTCACCCCTCCACTTT.

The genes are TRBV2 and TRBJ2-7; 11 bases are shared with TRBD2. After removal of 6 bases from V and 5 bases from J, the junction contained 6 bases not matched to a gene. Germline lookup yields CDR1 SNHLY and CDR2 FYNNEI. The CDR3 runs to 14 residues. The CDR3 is CASSGPGLADEQYF. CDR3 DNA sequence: TGTGCCAGCAGCGGCCCGGGACTAGCGGACGAGCAGTACTTC. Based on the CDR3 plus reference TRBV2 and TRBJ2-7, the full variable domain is EPEVTQTPSHQVTQMGQEVILRCVPISNHLYFYWYRQILGQKVEFLVSFYNNEISEKSEIFDDQFSVERPDGSNFTLKIRSTKLEDSAMYFCASSGPGLADEQYFGPGTRLTVT.

The CDR3 protein is CASSSWTGELFF. The CDR3 nucleotides read TGTGCCAGCAGCTCCTGGACCGGGGAGCTGTTTTTT. This rearrangement joins TRBV7-2 to TRBJ2-2; D is undetermined. The germline gives CDR1 SGHTA, CDR2 FQGNSA. Trimming removed 4 bases at V and 5 bases at J, with 5 bases between. The CDR3 loop spans 12 amino acids. Full variable domain (remainder filled in from reference TRBV7-2 and TRBJ2-2): GAGVSQSPSNKVTEKGKDVELRCDPISGHTALYWYRQSLGQGLEFLIYFQGNSAPDKSGLPSDRFSAERTGGSVSTLTIQRTQQEDSAVYLCASSSWTGELFFGEGSRLTVL.

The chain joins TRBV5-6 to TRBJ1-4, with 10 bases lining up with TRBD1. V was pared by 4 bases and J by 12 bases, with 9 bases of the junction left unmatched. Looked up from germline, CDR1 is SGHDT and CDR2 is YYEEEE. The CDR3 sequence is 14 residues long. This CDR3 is CASSEGQGTVELFF. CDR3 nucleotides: TGTGCCAGCAGCGAGGGACAGGGGACCGTTGAACTGTTTTTT.

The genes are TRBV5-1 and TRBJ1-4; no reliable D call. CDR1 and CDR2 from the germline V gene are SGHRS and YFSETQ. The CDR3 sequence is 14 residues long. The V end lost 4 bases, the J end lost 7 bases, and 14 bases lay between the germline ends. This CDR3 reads CASSQNGGSEKLFF. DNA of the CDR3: TGCGCCAGCAGCCAGAACGGAGGTTCTGAAAAACTGTTTTTT.

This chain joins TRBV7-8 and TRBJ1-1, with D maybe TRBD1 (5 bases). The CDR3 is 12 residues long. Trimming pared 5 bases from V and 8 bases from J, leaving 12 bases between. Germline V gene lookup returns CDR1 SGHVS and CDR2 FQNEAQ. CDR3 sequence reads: CASSQDSPEAFF. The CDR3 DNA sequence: TGTGCCAGCAGCCAAGACAGCCCAGAAGCTTTCTTT.

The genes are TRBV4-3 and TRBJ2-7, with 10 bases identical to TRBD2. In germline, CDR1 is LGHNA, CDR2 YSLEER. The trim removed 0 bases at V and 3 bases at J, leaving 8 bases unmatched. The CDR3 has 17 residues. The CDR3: CASSQENDSGGYYEQYF. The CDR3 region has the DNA TGCGCCAGCAGCCAAGAGAACGATAGCGGGGGGTACTACGAGCAGTACTTC.

DNA for the CDR3: TGCGCCAGCAGCCAAGACTCAAGAAACTATGGCTACACCTTC. Protein sequence: CASSQDSRNYGYTF. V and J are TRBV4-3 and TRBJ1-2; D is undetermined. The V gene's germline CDR1 is LGHNA and CDR2 YSLEER. The CDR3 covers 14 residues. V dropped 0 bases and J dropped 2 bases, with 7 bases sitting between them.

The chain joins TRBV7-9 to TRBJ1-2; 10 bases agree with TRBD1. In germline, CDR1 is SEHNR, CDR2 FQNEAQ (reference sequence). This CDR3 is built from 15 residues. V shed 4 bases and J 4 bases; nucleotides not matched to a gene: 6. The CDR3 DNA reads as TGTGCCAGCAGCTCCGCGGGACAGGGGCGCTATGGCTACACCTTC. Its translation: CASSSAGQGRYGYTF.

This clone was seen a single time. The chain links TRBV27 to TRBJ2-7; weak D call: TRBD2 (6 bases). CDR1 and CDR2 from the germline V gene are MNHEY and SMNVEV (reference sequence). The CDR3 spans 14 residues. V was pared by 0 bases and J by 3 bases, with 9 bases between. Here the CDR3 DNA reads TGTGCCAGCAGTTTATCGGGGGGAATCTACGAGCAGTACTTC. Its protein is CASSLSGGIYEQYF.

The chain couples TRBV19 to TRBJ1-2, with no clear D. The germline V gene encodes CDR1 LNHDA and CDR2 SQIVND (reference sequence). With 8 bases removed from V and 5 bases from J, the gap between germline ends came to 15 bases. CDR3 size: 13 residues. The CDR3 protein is CASRTTPLYGYTF. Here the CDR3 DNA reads TGTGCCAGTCGGACGACGCCACTTTATGGCTACACCTTC.

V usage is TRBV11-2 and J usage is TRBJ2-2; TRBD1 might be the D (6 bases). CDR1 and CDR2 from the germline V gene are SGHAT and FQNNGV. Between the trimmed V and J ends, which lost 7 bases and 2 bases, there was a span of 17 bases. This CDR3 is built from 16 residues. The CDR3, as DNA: TGTGCCAGCACCGACAAGACAGGTCTCAACACCGGGGAGCTGTTTTTT. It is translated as CASTDKTGLNTGELFF.

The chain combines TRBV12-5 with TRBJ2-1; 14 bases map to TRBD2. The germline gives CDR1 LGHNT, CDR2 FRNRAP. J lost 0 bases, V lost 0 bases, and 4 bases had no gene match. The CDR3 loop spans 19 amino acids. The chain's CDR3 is CASGLVLGTSGGSYNEQFF. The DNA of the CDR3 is TGTGCTAGTGGTTTGGTACTGGGGACTAGCGGGGGCTCCTACAATGAGCAGTTCTTC.

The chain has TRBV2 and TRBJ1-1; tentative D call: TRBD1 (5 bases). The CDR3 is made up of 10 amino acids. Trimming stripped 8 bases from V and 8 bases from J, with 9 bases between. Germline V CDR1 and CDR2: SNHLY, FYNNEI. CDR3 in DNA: TGTGCCAGCCCGACAGTAGAAGCTTTCTTT. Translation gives CASPTVEAFF.

This CDR3 reads CASSQATGDIHSTDTQYF. The CDR3 DNA reads TGCGCCAGCAGCCAAGCGACTGGGGACATACATAGCACAGATACGCAGTATTTT. The V and J genes are TRBV4-1 and TRBJ2-3; tentative D call: TRBD1 (6 bases). The V end lost 1 base, the J end lost 0 bases, and 17 bases lay between the germline ends. Germline CDR1 reads MGHRA; CDR2 reads YSYEKL. CDR3 length equals 18 residues.

This CDR3 is CASSFQGADEQYF. In DNA, the CDR3 is TGTGCCAGCAGCTTCCAGGGGGCGGACGAGCAGTACTTC. This chain joins TRBV13 and TRBJ2-7, with 8 bases aligning to TRBD1. The CDR3 runs 13 residues. Germline loops: CDR1 PRHDT, CDR2 FYEKMQ (reference sequence). V shed 3 bases and J 5 bases; nucleotides not matched to a gene: 3.

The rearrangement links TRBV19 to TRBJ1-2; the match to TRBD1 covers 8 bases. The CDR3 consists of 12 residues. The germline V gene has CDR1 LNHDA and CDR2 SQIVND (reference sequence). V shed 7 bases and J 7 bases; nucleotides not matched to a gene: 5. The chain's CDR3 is CASKDRETGYTF. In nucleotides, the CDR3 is TGTGCCAGTAAGGACAGGGAAACTGGCTACACCTTC.

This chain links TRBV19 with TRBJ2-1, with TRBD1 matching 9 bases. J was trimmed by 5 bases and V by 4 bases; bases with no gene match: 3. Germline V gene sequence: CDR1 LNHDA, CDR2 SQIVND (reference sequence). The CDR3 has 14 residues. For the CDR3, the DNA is TGTGCCAGTAGTAGGACAGGGGAGGACAATGAGCAGTTCTTC. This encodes CASSRTGEDNEQFF. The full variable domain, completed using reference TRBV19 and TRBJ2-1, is DGGITQSPKYLFRKEGQNVTLSCEQNLNHDAMYWYRQDPGQGLRLIYYSQIVNDFQKGDIAEGYSVSREKKESFPLTVTSAQKNPTAFYLCASSRTGEDNEQFFGPGTRLTVL.